What follows describes a single T cell receptor beta chain. Generated by immunoSEQ multiplex PCR, the TCRdb table keeps only in-frame clones and is missing some. The sample includes approximately 60,000 clones, 70% to 80% of them seen just once. V was pared by 7 bases and J by 0 bases, with 10 bases of the junction left unmatched. The CDR3 length is 16 residues. Germline CDR1 and CDR2: SNHLY and FYNNEI. These data come from a study of siplizumab effects on memory and regulatory T cells. Sequenced unstimulated subsets in a few donor pairs: CD4+ naive, CD4+ memory, CD8+ naive, CD8+ effector memory, CD8+ TEMRA.

The chain employs TRBV2 and TRBJ2-3; 7 nucleotides align to TRBD2. This receptor was taken from a human donor in good health. The sample consisted of memory CD4+ T cells sorted from blood. The CDR3, as DNA: TGTGCCAGCAACGGACCCGAGCGGGGTAGCACAGATACGCAGTATTTT. Protein: CASNGPERGSTDTQYF.